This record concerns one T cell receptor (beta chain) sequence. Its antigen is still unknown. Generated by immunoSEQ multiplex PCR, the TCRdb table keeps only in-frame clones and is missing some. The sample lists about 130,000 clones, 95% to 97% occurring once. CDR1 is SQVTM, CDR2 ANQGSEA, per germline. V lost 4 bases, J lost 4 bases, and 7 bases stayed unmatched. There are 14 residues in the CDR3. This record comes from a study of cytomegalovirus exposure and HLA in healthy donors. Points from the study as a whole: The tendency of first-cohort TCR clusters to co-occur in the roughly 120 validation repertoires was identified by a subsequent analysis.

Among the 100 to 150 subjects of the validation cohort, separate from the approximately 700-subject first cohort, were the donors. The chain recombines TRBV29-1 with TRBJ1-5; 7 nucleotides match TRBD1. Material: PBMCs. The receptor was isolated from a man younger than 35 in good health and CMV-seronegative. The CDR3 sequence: CSVGEQGQNQPQHF. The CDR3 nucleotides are TGCAGCGTTGGTGAACAGGGGCAGAATCAGCCCCAGCATTTT. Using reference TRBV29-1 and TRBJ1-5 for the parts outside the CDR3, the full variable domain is SAVISQKPSRDICQRGTSLTIQCQVDSQVTMMFWYRQQPGQSLTLIATANQGSEATYESGFVIDKFPISRPNLTFSTLTVSNMSPEDSSIYLCSVGEQGQNQPQHFGDGTRLSIL.